Included here is one T cell receptor beta chain sequence, with context. This clone's antigen is unknown. Base qualities were left out, and no much larger clone turns up one base away. This specimen comes from a study of blood T cell repertoires in COVID-19 (dated by TCRdb to the early 2020s). About the study as a whole: Samples from collaborators originated in the United States, Italy and Spain and spanned both the acute and convalescent phases of COVID-19. Where available, HLA class I and class II types were obtained from metadata supplied by the sample provider rather than from assay-based typing. The samples were drawn from the first 160 participants of the ongoing ImmuneRACE study and from 1,254 subjects provided by 6 global collaborators. Nearly every sample came with metadata listing a de-identified subject ID, COVID-19 status, age in years and sex. Subjects who had been exposed to COVID-19, were actively infected with it, or had recovered from it provided the deeply sampled blood TCRbeta repertoires that made up the dataset. The material from the prospective study consisted of cDNA or gDNA derived from T cells, B-cell-depleted T cells, or PBMCs. A freely available public database, intended as a resource for researchers studying the immune response to SARS-CoV-2, is where the repertoires were released. Broader findings and caveats from the paper: Clinical and demographic metadata were provided uncurated, with the amount varying by source and participant.

The CDR3 sequence holds 13 residues, the cysteine and phenylalanine included. The only DNA kept is the CDR3, 39 bases in frame from the first base. CDR1 and CDR2, per the germline V gene (reference sequence), are LGHDT and YNNKEL. Trimming removed 1 base from V and 7 bases from J, leaving 10 bases between the germline ends. The collaborating institutions used their own protocols to collect whole blood in K2EDTA tubes. Collaborator samples were shipped for TCRbeta analysis as frozen whole blood, isolated PBMCs, or DNA extracted from either sample type. TCRbeta CDR3 regions were amplified from genomic DNA using the immunoSEQ Assay, a bias-controlled multiplex PCR. In the original analysis: Within the assay, amplification of reference gene primers was used to estimate how many nucleated cells each sample contained. To quantify the absolute abundance of each unique TCRbeta CDR3 rearrangement, sequence reads were collapsed and filtered. For each sample, productive Simpson clonality was calculated as the square root of Simpson's diversity index across productive rearrangements. TCRdb re-hosts the immuneACCESS table, in-frame sequences only. Its copies lack some clones; in the studies checked, an unresolved V gene accounts for under half of them, and the cause for the rest is not known. V and J calls and clone size come straight from that table; D and trimming were deduced from the DNA. The sample has 90,000 to 140,000 clones on record, roughly 81% of them singletons. Of the sample, roughly 10% falls within the top ten clones.

The chain employs TRBV3-1 (or the pseudogene TRBV3-2) and TRBJ1-2; the D gene assignment is ambiguous. The material sequenced was peripheral blood. The source is a woman in her sixties or seventies with acute or convalescent COVID-19. CDR3 protein: CASSQGPGSGYTF. In nucleotides, the sequence is TGTGCCAGCAGCCAAGGGCCGGGTTCTGGCTACACCTTC.